This T cell receptor beta chain comes out of a study of shared clonotypes between healthy human individuals. Scientists sequenced DNA from unsorted PBMC on ten immunoSEQ deep assay plates. Some clones are missing from TCRdb's copy, which holds only in-frame ones; the method was immunoSEQ multiplex PCR. This table has approximately 470,000 clones, 81% appearing once. Sample: PBMCs. This TCR came from a woman aged 40 to 49 in good health. Some clones in this sample may be carry-over from other donors' samples.

DNA for the CDR3: TGTGCCTGGAGCCTAGGGACAACTGGGGCCAACGTCCTGACTTTC. Amino acid sequence: CAWSLGTTGANVLTF. The V and J genes are TRBV30 and TRBJ2-6, with D perhaps matching TRBD1 (6 bases). The V and J ends lost 3 bases and 2 bases respectively, with 11 bases between them. In germline, CDR1 is GTSNPN, CDR2 SVGIG (reference sequence). The CDR3 loop spans 15 amino acids.